Each of the 16 T cell receptor beta chains below was sequenced from the same sample in a study of CD8+ T cells in alopecia areata. In each case, RNA was isolated and then reverse transcribed into cDNA as the sequencing template. Produced via immunoSEQ multiplex PCR; TCRdb's table is partial and in-frame only. Of 120,000 or so clones in the sample, over 60% were seen once. Sequences were obtained from CD4+ T cells sorted from blood. Receptors originate from a human donor in good health.

Concerning this clone itself: Other DNA sequences in the same sample also yield this CDR3. This chain joins TRBV5-1 and TRBJ2-3; weak D call: TRBD2 (6 bases). CDR3 length: 14 residues. Looked up from germline, CDR1 is SGHRS and CDR2 is YFSETQ. Trimming cost V 1 base and J 3 bases, with 9 bases left between them. The CDR3 DNA sequence: TGCGCCAGCAGCTTGAGTGGGACTACAGATACGCAGTATTTT. Its translation is CASSLSGTTDTQYF.

The chain is built from TRBV7-6 and TRBJ2-5; 12 bases fit TRBD2. V lost 5 bases to trimming and J lost 5 bases; unmatched junction nucleotides: 3. Germline CDR1 and CDR2: SGHVS and FNYEAQ. The CDR3 runs 14 residues. CDR3: CASSPGLAGETQYF. In nucleotides, the CDR3 is TGTGCCAGCAGCCCCGGACTAGCGGGGGAGACCCAGTACTTC.

The chain is built from TRBV14 and TRBJ2-1, with TRBD1 matching over 7 bases. The CDR3 runs 15 residues. CDR1 is SGHDN and CDR2 is FVKESK in the germline V gene. The V and J ends lost 4 bases and 8 bases, in that order; junction bases with no gene match: 11. The CDR3 is CASSRRDRGRDEQFF. Written as DNA, the CDR3 is TGTGCCAGCAGCCGCCGGGACAGAGGACGGGATGAGCAGTTCTTC.

This sequence joins TRBV10-2 and TRBJ2-1; the match to TRBD2 covers 10 bases. Germline V gene lookup returns CDR1 WSHSY and CDR2 SAAADI. J was trimmed by 9 bases and V by 6 bases; bases with no gene match: 11. The CDR3 has 15 residues. The chain's CDR3 is CASRELASGGGEQFF. CDR3 nucleotides: TGCGCCAGCAGAGAGCTCGCTAGCGGGGGTGGTGAGCAGTTCTTC.

This chain links TRBV29-1 with TRBJ2-1; 11 positions agree with TRBD2. The germline V gene encodes CDR1 SQVTM and CDR2 ANQGSEA. This CDR3 contains 16 residues. Losses at the gene ends were 3 bases for V and 2 bases for J; bases not matched to a gene: 6. The DNA of the CDR3 is TGCAGCGTTGACGTAGCGGGGGGGCCCCCCTACAATGAGCAGTTCTTC. This sequence encodes CSVDVAGGPPYNEQFF.

This chain uses TRBV6-5 with TRBJ1-1; unclear D gene. Looked up from germline, CDR1 is MNHEY and CDR2 is SVGAGI. V dropped 2 bases and J dropped 4 bases, with 8 bases sitting between them. The CDR3 is 13 residues long. The CDR3 DNA reads as TGTGCCAGCAGTTACGGGCGGGGCACTGAAGCTTTCTTT. This codes for CASSYGRGTEAFF.

V gene TRBV7-2 combines with J gene TRBJ1-2; a weak D match, TRBD1 (5 bases). Trimming pared 5 bases from V and 1 base from J, leaving 11 bases between. The CDR3 loop spans 14 amino acids. The V gene's germline CDR1 is SGHTA and CDR2 FQGNSA. The CDR3: CASSGGALNYGYTF. The DNA of the CDR3 is TGTGCCAGCAGCGGCGGGGCTCTTAACTATGGCTACACCTTC.

V usage is TRBV5-1 and J usage is TRBJ2-4; D is perhaps TRBD1 (5 bases). V lost 1 base to trimming and J lost 15 bases, with 11 bases between them. Germline V gene data show CDR1 as SGHRS and CDR2 as YFSETQ. The CDR3 extends over 11 amino acids. The DNA for the CDR3 is TGCGCCAGCAGCTTGCAGGGTAGAATGTACTTC. This sequence encodes CASSLQGRMYF.

This clone was counted between two and nine times. The V gene is TRBV29-1, the J gene TRBJ2-7; no clear D gene. The CDR3 sequence is 12 residues long. Germline CDR1 SQVTM, CDR2 ANQGSEA. V shed 4 bases and J shed 2 bases, with 9 bases lying between them. The CDR3 sequence: CSVVGAAYEQYF. CDR3 nucleotide sequence: TGCAGCGTTGTGGGCGCAGCCTACGAGCAGTACTTC.

V usage is TRBV7-2 and J usage is TRBJ2-5; 8 nucleotides agree with TRBD2. In germline, CDR1 is SGHTA, CDR2 FQGNSA. V gave up 1 base and J gave up 1 base; unmatched junction bases: 2. The CDR3 is made up of 15 amino acids. The CDR3 reads CASSLEAGGQETQYF. CDR3 nucleotide sequence: TGTGCCAGCAGCTTAGAGGCGGGGGGCCAAGAGACCCAGTACTTC.

The rearrangement links TRBV2 to TRBJ1-1; D possibly corresponds to TRBD1 (5 bases). From germline, CDR1 is SNHLY and CDR2 FYNNEI. With 5 bases removed from V and 0 bases from J, the gap between germline ends came to 16 bases. The CDR3 spans 16 residues. CDR3 DNA sequence: TGTGCCAGCAGTCCGAGGGGAAGCGTCATGAACACTGAAGCTTTCTTT. Protein sequence: CASSPRGSVMNTEAFF.

This clone turned up a few times. J is TRBJ1-1 and V is TRBV29-1, with 11 bases matching TRBD1. The junction had 10 bases not matched to a gene; V was cut back by 7 bases and J by 6 bases. Looked up from germline, CDR1 is SQVTM and CDR2 is ANQGSEA. The CDR3 length is 14 residues. In DNA form, the CDR3 reads TGCAGCGCTAGGGACAGGGGGTTTCGTTCTGAAGCTTTCTTT. Amino acid sequence: CSARDRGFRSEAFF.

The V gene is TRBV25-1, the J gene TRBJ2-7; no clear D gene. The CDR3 is 12 residues long. CDR1 MGHDK and CDR2 SYGVNS come from the germline V gene. V lost 3 bases and J lost 4, with 7 bases in between. DNA of the CDR3: TGTGCCAGCAGTGAGGGTCTGTACGAGCAGTACTTC. Its translation is CASSEGLYEQYF.

This clone has only a few counts. The chain is built from TRBV7-2 and TRBJ2-1; 14 bases match TRBD2. J gave up 7 bases and V 2 bases, and 4 bases lay outside the gene matches. The CDR3 contains 16 residues. From germline, CDR1 is SGHTA and CDR2 FQGNSA. This CDR3 reads CASSLWTSGGWNEQFF. The CDR3 region has the DNA TGTGCCAGCAGCTTATGGACTAGCGGGGGGTGGAATGAGCAGTTCTTC.

This chain uses TRBV6-1 with TRBJ1-6; D is uncertain. This CDR3 is built from 19 residues. Germline CDR1 MNHNS, CDR2 SASEGT. Trimming pared 3 bases from V and 0 bases from J, leaving 18 bases between. The CDR3 spells CASSDTRKEGSSYNSPLHF. CDR3 nucleotides: TGTGCCAGCAGTGATACCCGTAAAGAGGGAAGCTCCTATAATTCACCCCTCCACTTT.

The chain employs TRBV7-2 and TRBJ2-5; a possible D gene is TRBD1 (6 bases). V shed 4 bases and J shed 4 bases, with 10 bases lying between them. The CDR3 spans 13 residues. Germline V lookup: CDR1 SGHTA, CDR2 FQGNSA. The CDR3: CASSSRGGETQYF. CDR3 DNA: TGTGCCAGCAGCTCACGAGGGGGAGAGACCCAGTACTTC.